This TCR beta chain came from a study of cytomegalovirus exposure and HLA in healthy donors. Researchers ran the PCR with 60 Vbeta and 13 Jbeta primers. Repertoires were generated with immunoSEQ multiplex PCR, while TCRdb's copy carries only in-frame clones and drops some. The sample lists 150,000 to 200,000 clones, roughly 71% occurring once. The TCR originated in a girl aged 5-17 years in good health and CMV-seronegative. Sequencing was performed on PBMCs.

DNA for the CDR3: TGCGCCAGCAGCTTTGGCCTGGGGCAGGGGCACTACAATGAGCAGTTCTTC. Residues: CASSFGLGQGHYNEQFF. This sequence joins TRBV5-1 and TRBJ2-1, with a possible D match to TRBD1 (6 bases). Between the trimmed V and J ends, which lost 2 bases and 3 bases, there was a span of 18 bases. The CDR3 loop spans 17 amino acids. CDR1 and CDR2 from the germline V gene are SGHRS and YFSETQ.